These T cell receptor beta chains were read from a single sample in a study of OX40 agonist ivuxolimab in advanced cancers. Profiling relied on immunoSEQ multiplex PCR, and the TCRdb table lists in-frame clones only, not all of them. The data hold tens of thousands of clones, with approximately 92% observed a single time. Here the sequenced sample was CD4+ or CD8+ T cells sorted from blood, taken in a trial of the OX40 agonist ivuxolimab. The receptors were sampled from an adult with an advanced solid tumor such as melanoma, head and neck, liver or kidney cancer. Both conserved end residues are part of each CDR3. A D gene is named only where the DNA matches it firmly. Only part of the rows carry a size: once, few, many, or a class if the clone is expanded.

TRBJ1-3 | . | . | TRBV11-2 | CASSLVVTGDTIYF | TGTGCCAGCAGCTTAGTAGTGACGGGGGACACCATATATTTT
TRBJ2-5 | once | . | TRBV19 | CASSLQRARGETQYF | TGTGCCAGTAGTCTGCAACGGGCGCGGGGAGAGACCCAGTACTTC
TRBJ1-2 | . | TRBD1 | TRBV29-1 | CSVLPDRGGGYTF | TGCAGCGTCCTACCGGACAGGGGAGGTGGCTACACCTTC
TRBJ2-1 | . | . | TRBV6-5 | CASRPPNANEQFF | TGTGCCAGCAGGCCCCCGAACGCCAATGAGCAGTTCTTC
TRBJ1-4 | once | . | TRBV30 | CATGDRGEKLFF | TGTGCCACCGGCGATCGGGGGGAAAAACTGTTTTTT
TRBJ1-3 | . | . | TRBV11-2 | CASSPNRAPGNTIYF | TGTGCCAGCAGCCCGAACAGGGCACCGGGAAACACCATATATTTT
TRBJ2-1 | . | . | TRBV5-4 | CASSRDGGRNEQFF | TGTGCCAGCAGCCGGGACGGCGGCAGGAATGAGCAGTTCTTC
TRBJ2-1 | . | . | TRBV2 | CASSVLAGEQFF | TGTGCCAGCAGTGTTCTGGCAGGTGAGCAGTTCTTC
TRBJ2-6 | . | . | TRBV4-1 | CASSQFLGAGANVLTF | TGCGCCAGCAGCCAATTCTTAGGGGCCGGGGCCAACGTCCTGACTTTC
TRBJ2-5 | . | . | TRBV5-4 | CASSPRLGSRETQYF | TGTGCCAGCAGCCCACGACTTGGGAGTAGGGAGACCCAGTACTTC
TRBJ2-3 | . | . | TRBV6-5 | CASRILGTDTQYF | TGTGCCAGCAGAATACTTGGAACAGATACGCAGTATTTT
TRBJ2-5 | . | TRBD1 | TRBV14 | CASSFRTGAGETQYF | TGTGCCAGCAGCTTCCGGACAGGGGCGGGAGAGACCCAGTACTTC
TRBJ1-2 | . | TRBD1 | TRBV9 | CASSDETGYDYGYTF | TGTGCCAGCAGCGATGAGACAGGGTACGACTATGGCTACACCTTC
TRBJ2-2 | . | . | TRBV11-3 | CASSLDPTGELFF | TGTGCCAGCAGCCTAGATCCAACCGGGGAGCTGTTTTTT
TRBJ2-7 | once | . | TRBV30 | CAWCRTAAYEQYF | TGTGCCTGGTGTCGGACGGCCGCCTACGAGCAGTACTTC
TRBJ2-7 | . | . | TRBV11-2 | CASSLPGGPNMPYEQYF | TGTGCCAGCAGCTTACCCGGGGGCCCGAATATGCCCTACGAGCAGTACTTC
TRBJ1-2 | . | . | TRBV10-3 | CAISEDQGRGYTF | TGTGCCATCAGTGAGGACCAGGGCAGGGGCTACACCTTC
TRBJ1-2 | . | . | TRBV9 | CASSVGVVVGGYTF | TGTGCCAGCAGCGTAGGGGTGGTCGTAGGTGGCTACACCTTC
TRBJ2-7 | once | TRBD2 | TRBV7-3 | CASSLTSGSGEQYF | TGTGCCAGCAGCTTGACTAGCGGGAGTGGCGAGCAGTACTTC
TRBJ2-5 | . | . | TRBV29-1 | CSVAGQRQETQYF | TGCAGCGTCGCTGGACAGAGACAAGAGACCCAGTACTTC
TRBJ2-2 | once | TRBD2 | TRBV5-4 | CASSGPPGGGTGELFF | TGTGCCAGCAGCGGACCCCCGGGGGGGGGTACCGGGGAGCTGTTTTTT
TRBJ1-2 | . | . | TRBV5-6 | CASSLVAGGYTF | TGTGCCAGCAGCTTGGTCGCGGGAGGCTACACCTTC
TRBJ1-4 | . | . | TRBV7-8 | CASSLDLGGNEKLFF | TGTGCCAGCAGCTTAGACTTAGGGGGGAATGAAAAACTGTTTTTT
TRBJ1-2 | . | . | TRBV30 | CAWSVGGIPKGGYTF | TGTGCCTGGAGTGTAGGTGGAATACCAAAAGGTGGCTACACCTTC
TRBJ2-7 | . | . | TRBV18 | CASSPTGLGYEQYF | TGTGCCAGCTCACCAACCGGCTTGGGCTACGAGCAGTACTTC
TRBJ1-1 | . | . | TRBV5-1 | CASSYQGNEAFF | TGCGCCAGCAGCTACCAGGGTAATGAAGCTTTCTTT
TRBJ1-2 | few | . | TRBV30 | CAWSSQGNYGYTF | TGTGCCTGGAGCTCCCAGGGAAACTATGGCTACACCTTC
TRBJ1-1 | . | . | TRBV6-1 | CASSEYHENTEAFF | TGTGCCAGCAGTGAATACCATGAGAACACTGAAGCTTTCTTT
TRBJ1-1 | . | . | TRBV6-1 | CASSTMSDTEAFF | TGTGCCAGCAGTACTATGAGCGACACTGAAGCTTTCTTT
TRBJ2-5 | . | TRBD1 | TRBV5-1 | CASRRDSQETQYF | TGCGCCAGCAGGAGGGACAGTCAAGAGACCCAGTACTTC
TRBJ1-3 | . | . | TRBV6-6 | CASSYGGQRGNTIYF | TGTGCCAGCAGTTACGGAGGACAAAGGGGAAACACCATATATTTT
TRBJ2-3 | . | . | TRBV27 | CASSYRQFGAAGTDTQYF | TGTGCCAGCAGTTACCGACAGTTCGGTGCGGCCGGTACAGATACGCAGTATTTT
TRBJ2-7 | . | . | TRBV6-5 | CASSRVVGSDYEQYF | TGTGCCAGCAGCCGCGTAGTTGGTTCGGACTACGAGCAGTACTTC
TRBJ1-3 | . | TRBD1 | TRBV28 | CASSPDRGGGNTIYF | TGTGCCAGCAGTCCCGACAGGGGGGGAGGAAACACCATATATTTT
TRBJ2-3 | . | . | TRBV5-1 | CASSLVPQTDTQYF | TGCGCCAGCAGCTTGGTACCCCAGACAGATACGCAGTATTTT